This T cell receptor (beta chain) was recovered during a study of blood T cell repertoires in COVID-19. The V end was cut by 0 bases, the J end by 6 bases, with 7 bases between. The CDR3 consists of 12 residues. Germline values: CDR1 SGHRS, CDR2 YFSETQ. There are a few counts of this clone. Sequencing was performed with immunoSEQ multiplex PCR; in TCRdb, only in-frame clones are kept and a portion is missing. The table records about 230,000 clones, approximately 84% of them present only once. This rearrangement joins TRBV5-1 to TRBJ2-7, with D hard to call. Sequencing was carried out using PBMCs or T cells enriched from blood (not recorded which). The TCR was taken from a man between 18 and 35 years old who had recovered from COVID-19. The CDR3: CASSLESVEQYF. CDR3 DNA sequence: TGCGCCAGCAGCTTGGAATCAGTCGAGCAGTACTTC.